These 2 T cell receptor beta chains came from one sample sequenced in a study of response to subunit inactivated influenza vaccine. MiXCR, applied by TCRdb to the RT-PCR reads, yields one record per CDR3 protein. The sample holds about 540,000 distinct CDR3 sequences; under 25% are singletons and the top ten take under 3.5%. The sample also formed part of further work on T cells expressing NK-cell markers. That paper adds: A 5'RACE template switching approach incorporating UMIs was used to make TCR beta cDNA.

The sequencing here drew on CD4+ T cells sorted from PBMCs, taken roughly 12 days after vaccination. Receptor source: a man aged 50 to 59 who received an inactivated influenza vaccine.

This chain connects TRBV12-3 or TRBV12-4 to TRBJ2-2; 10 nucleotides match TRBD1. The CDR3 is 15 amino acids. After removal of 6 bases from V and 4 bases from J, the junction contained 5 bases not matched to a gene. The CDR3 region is CASRAGDRGTGELFF. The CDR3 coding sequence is TGTGCCAGCAGGGCGGGGGACAGGGGCACCGGGGAGCTGTTTTTT.

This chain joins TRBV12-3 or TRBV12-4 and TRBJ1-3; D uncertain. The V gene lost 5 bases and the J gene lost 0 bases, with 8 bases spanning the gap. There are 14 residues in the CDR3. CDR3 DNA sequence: TGTGCCAGCAGTCACAGAAACTCTGGAAACACCATATATTTT. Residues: CASSHRNSGNTIYF.